This is a list of T cell receptor beta chains from one sample in a study of blood T cell repertoires in COVID-19. Libraries were prepared by immunoSEQ multiplex PCR; TCRdb keeps only in-frame clonotypes and omits some of them. The table shows roughly 140,000 clones, with 60% to 85% occurring only once. Sequencing was performed on peripheral blood. The receptors come from a man aged 50 or older with active or convalescent COVID-19. The CDR3 runs from the conserved cysteine through the conserved F or W. A D gene is named only where the DNA matches it firmly. Clone size is shown for a subset of rows, as once, few, many or a class of expanded clone.

j_gene,d_gene,v_gene,abundance,CDR3nt,CDR3aa
TRBJ2-1,TRBD2,TRBV5-1,.,TGCGCCAGCAGCTTGCTAGCGGACTCCTACAATGAGCAGTTCTTC,CASSLLADSYNEQFF
TRBJ2-2,.,TRBV19,.,TGTGCCAGTAGTATATCGGGAGTGGACACCGGGGAGCTGTTTTTT,CASSISGVDTGELFF
TRBJ2-7,TRBD1,TRBV29-1,.,TGCAGCGTTGGAGGGACAGACCTTAACTACGAGCAGTACTTC,CSVGGTDLNYEQYF
TRBJ2-7,TRBD2,TRBV4-2,few,TGTGCCAGCAGCCAAGCCTACTCTAGCGGGAGTGGAGGCGAGCAGTACTTC,CASSQAYSSGSGGEQYF
TRBJ1-2,TRBD1,TRBV6-7,.,TGTGCCAGCAGAGAGGGTGGAGGACAGGGGGCCGGGGGCTACACCTTC,CASREGGGQGAGGYTF
TRBJ1-5,TRBD1,TRBV28,.,TGTGCCAGCAGTTTAGGACAGGGTTCGTATCAGCCCCAGCATTTT,CASSLGQGSYQPQHF
TRBJ1-5,.,TRBV19,.,TGTGCCAGTAGTATCGGACAGCTTAGCAATCAGCCCCAGCATTTT,CASSIGQLSNQPQHF
TRBJ1-1,.,TRBV4-1,.,TGCGCCAGCAGCCAACCTAAATCGCGGGCGAACACTGAAGCTTTCTTT,CASSQPKSRANTEAFF
TRBJ1-2,.,TRBV27,once,TGTGCCAGCAGTTCTCAGGGGATTTGGGGTGGCTACACCTTC,CASSSQGIWGGYTF
TRBJ2-3,.,TRBV11-3,.,TGTGCCAGCAATAAAGGCGGGGCTTCCACAGATACGCAGTATTTT,CASNKGGASTDTQYF